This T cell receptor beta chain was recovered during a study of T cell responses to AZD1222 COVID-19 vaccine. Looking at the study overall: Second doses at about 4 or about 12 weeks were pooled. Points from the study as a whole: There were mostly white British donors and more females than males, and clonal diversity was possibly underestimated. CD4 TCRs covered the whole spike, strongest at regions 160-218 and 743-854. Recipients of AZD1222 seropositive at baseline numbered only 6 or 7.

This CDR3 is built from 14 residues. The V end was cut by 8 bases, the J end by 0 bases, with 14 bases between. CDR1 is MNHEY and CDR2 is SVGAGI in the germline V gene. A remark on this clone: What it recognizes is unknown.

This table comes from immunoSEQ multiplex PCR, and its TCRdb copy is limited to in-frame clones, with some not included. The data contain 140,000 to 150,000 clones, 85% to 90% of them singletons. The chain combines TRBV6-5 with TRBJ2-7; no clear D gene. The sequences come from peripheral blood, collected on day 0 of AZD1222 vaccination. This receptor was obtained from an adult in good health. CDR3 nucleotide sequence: TGTGCCAGCGGTTCGAGACACAACTCCTACGAGCAGTACTTC. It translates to CASGSRHNSYEQYF.